The sequence of this T cell receptor (beta chain) was determined in a study of cytomegalovirus exposure and HLA in healthy donors. With 4 bases clipped from V and 3 bases from J, the junction kept 7 bases outside the gene matches. The CDR3 is made up of 15 amino acids. Per the germline V gene, CDR1 is SGHDN and CDR2 is FVKESK. Primers included in the PCR were 60 Vbeta and 13 Jbeta primers. This table comes from immunoSEQ multiplex PCR, and its TCRdb copy is limited to in-frame clones, with some not included. The table lists around 63,000 clones, 79% of them singletons. General observations from the study: An analysis that came later showed most CMV-associated TCR beta chains appearing HLA-restricted.

As concerns this clone: Its specificity is not known.

The chain has TRBV14 and TRBJ1-2; TRBD1 aligns across 8 bases. The receptor's source is a woman aged 25 to 45 in good health and CMV-seronegative. The specimen sequenced was PBMCs. This CDR3 reads CASSRGQGSHYGYTF. The DNA for the CDR3 is TGTGCCAGCAGCCGAGGACAGGGCTCCCACTATGGCTACACCTTC. The full variable domain, with the rest looked up from reference TRBV14 and TRBJ1-2, is EAGVTQFPSHSVIEKGQTVTLRCDPISGHDNLYWYRRVMGKEIKFLLHFVKESKQDESGMPNNRFLAERTGGTYSTLKVQPAELEDSGVYFCASSRGQGSHYGYTFGSGTRLTVV.